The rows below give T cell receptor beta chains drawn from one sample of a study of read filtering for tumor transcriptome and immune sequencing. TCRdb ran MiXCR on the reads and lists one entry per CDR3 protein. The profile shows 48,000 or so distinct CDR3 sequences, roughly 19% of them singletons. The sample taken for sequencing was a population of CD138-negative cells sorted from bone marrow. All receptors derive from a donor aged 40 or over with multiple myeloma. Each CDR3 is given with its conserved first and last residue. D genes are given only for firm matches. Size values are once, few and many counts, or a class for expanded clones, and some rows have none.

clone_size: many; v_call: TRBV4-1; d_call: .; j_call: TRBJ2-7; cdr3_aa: CASSQDRSPGEQYF; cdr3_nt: TGCGCCAGCAGCCAAGATCGCTCTCCTGGCGAGCAGTACTTC
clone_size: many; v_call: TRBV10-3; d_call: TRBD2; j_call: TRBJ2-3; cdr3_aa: CATWTSGTDTQYF; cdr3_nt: TGTGCCACCTGGACTAGCGGCACAGATACGCAGTATTTT
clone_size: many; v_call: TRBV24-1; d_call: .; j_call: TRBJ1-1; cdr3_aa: CATSDSTREAFF; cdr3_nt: TGTGCCACCAGTGATTCGACCAGGGAAGCTTTCTTT
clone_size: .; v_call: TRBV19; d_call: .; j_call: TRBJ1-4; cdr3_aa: CASKMLQSNEKLLF; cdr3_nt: TGTGCCAGTAAGATGCTACAGTCTAATGAAAAACTGCTTTTT
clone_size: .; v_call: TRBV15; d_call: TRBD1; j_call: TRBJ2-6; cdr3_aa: CATSRDRGQGAPWANALTF; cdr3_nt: TGTGCCACCAGCAGAGATCGGGGACAGGGAGCGCCTTGGGCCAACGCCCTGACTTTC
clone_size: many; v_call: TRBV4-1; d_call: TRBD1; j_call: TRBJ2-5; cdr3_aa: CASSQLGTGKETQYF; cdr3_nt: TGCGCCAGCAGCCAACTTGGGACAGGGAAAGAGACCCAGTACTTC
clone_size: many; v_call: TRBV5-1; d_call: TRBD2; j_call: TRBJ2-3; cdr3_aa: CASSLTSGTDTQYF; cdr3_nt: TGCGCCAGCAGCTTGACTAGCGGCACAGATACGCAGTATTTT
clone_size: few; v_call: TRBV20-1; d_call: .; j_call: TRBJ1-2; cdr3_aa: CSASDRRGRSYGYTF; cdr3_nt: TGCAGTGCTAGTGATCGTAGAGGCCGGAGCTATGGCTACACCTTC
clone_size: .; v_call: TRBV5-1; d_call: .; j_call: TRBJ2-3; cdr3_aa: CASSLQGGDTQYF; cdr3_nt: TGCGCCAGCAGCTTGCAGGGGGGTGATACGCAGTATTTT
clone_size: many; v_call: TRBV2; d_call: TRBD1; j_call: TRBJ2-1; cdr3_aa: CASRGQVYNEQFF; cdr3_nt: TGTGCCAGCAGGGGACAGGTCTACAATGAGCAGTTCTTC
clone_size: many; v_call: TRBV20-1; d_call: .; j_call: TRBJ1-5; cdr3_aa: CSARDGTSQPQHF; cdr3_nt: TGCAGTGCTAGAGATGGGACATCCCAGCCCCAGCATTTT
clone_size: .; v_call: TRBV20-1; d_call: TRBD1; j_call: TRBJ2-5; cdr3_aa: CSARGTGGVATQYF; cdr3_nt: TGTAGTGCTCGAGGGACAGGGGGCGTGGCGACCCAGTACTTC
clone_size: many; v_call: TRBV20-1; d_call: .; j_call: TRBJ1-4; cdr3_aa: CSARELGARDEKLFF; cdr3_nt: TGCAGTGCTAGAGAGTTGGGGGCGAGGGATGAAAAACTGTTTTTT
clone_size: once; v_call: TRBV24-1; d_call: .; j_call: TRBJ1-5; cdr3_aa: CATSNIRGDQPQHF; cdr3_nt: TGTGCCACCAGTAATATTAGGGGGGATCAGCCCCAGCATTTT
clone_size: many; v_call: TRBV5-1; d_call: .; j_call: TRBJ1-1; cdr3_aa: CASSGGLENTEAFF; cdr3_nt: TGCGCCAGCAGCGGGGGTCTGGAGAACACTGAAGCTTTCTTT
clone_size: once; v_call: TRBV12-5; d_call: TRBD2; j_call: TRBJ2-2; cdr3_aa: CASGLVRLAGGSSGELSF; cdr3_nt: TGTGCTAGTGGTTTGGTACGCCTAGCGGGAGGGTCGAGCGGGGAGCTGTCTTTT